These 10 T cell receptor beta chains came from one sample sequenced in a study of PD-L1 blockade in urothelial cancer. Repertoires were generated with immunoSEQ multiplex PCR, while TCRdb's copy carries only in-frame clones and drops some. The sample consists of some 120,000 clones, about 89% of them appearing once. Time point in this sample: peripheral blood 6 weeks after treatment start. The starting material was PBMCs, obtained around atezolizumab (anti-PD-L1) treatment. The source of these receptors is a man aged 55 to 69 with urothelial cancer.

The gene calls are TRBV5-1 and TRBJ2-5; possibly TRBD2 for D (6 bases). The CDR3 is 16 residues long. The V gene's germline CDR1 is SGHRS and CDR2 YFSETQ. V lost 3 bases and J 5 bases, leaving 20 bases between the germline ends. The CDR3 is CASSSRGASQGETQYF. The CDR3 DNA reads TGCGCCAGCAGCTCGCGCGGGGCCTCCCAAGGGGAGACCCAGTACTTC.

J is TRBJ1-4 and V is TRBV5-1; 7 positions match TRBD1. Germline V CDR1 and CDR2: SGHRS, YFSETQ. The CDR3 runs 14 residues. J was trimmed by 5 bases and V by 1 base; bases with no gene match: 2. The CDR3 DNA reads as TGCGCCAGCAGCTTGTTGGGACAGAATGAAAAACTGTTTTTT. Translation: CASSLLGQNEKLFF.

This clone has more than one count but fewer than ten. The rearrangement links TRBV18 to TRBJ2-7, with D unresolved. The CDR3 consists of 14 residues. Trimming removed 4 bases from V and 6 bases from J, with 16 bases in between. Germline V gene sequence: CDR1 KGHSH, CDR2 LQKENI. The CDR3 reads CASSQQTPGFEQYF. CDR3 nucleotides: TGTGCCAGCTCACAGCAGACCCCGGGTTTCGAGCAGTACTTC. Using reference TRBV18 and TRBJ2-7 for the parts outside the CDR3, the full variable domain is NAGVMQNPRHLVRRRGQEARLRCSPMKGHSHVYWYRQLPEEGLKFMVYLQKENIIDESGMPKERFSAEFPKEGPSILRIQQVVRGDSAAYFCASSQQTPGFEQYFGPGTRLTVT.

The chain combines TRBV2 with TRBJ2-5; 9 bases match TRBD1. CDR1 is SNHLY, CDR2 FYNNEI, per germline. The J segment lost 5 bases and the V segment lost 5 bases, leaving 12 bases of the junction unmatched. The CDR3 consists of 16 residues. CDR3 bases: TGTGCCAGCAGTCAATTTTTATTACAGGGGGCGGAGACCCAGTACTTC. This sequence encodes CASSQFLLQGAETQYF.

The CDR3 loop is CASSQDSPPLGHEQYF. CDR3 nucleotide sequence: TGTGCCAGCTCACAAGACAGTCCCCCTCTGGGCCACGAGCAGTACTTC. This sequence joins TRBV18 and TRBJ2-7, with D maybe TRBD1 (5 bases). The V end was cut by 4 bases, the J end by 5 bases, with 21 bases between. There are 16 residues in the CDR3. Germline V gene lookup returns CDR1 KGHSH and CDR2 LQKENI. Full variable domain (missing parts from reference TRBV18 and TRBJ2-7): NAGVMQNPRHLVRRRGQEARLRCSPMKGHSHVYWYRQLPEEGLKFMVYLQKENIIDESGMPKERFSAEFPKEGPSILRIQQVVRGDSAAYFCASSQDSPPLGHEQYFGPGTRLTVT.

The chain carries TRBV4-2 and TRBJ1-1; no clear D gene. Germline assignment: CDR1 LGHNA and CDR2 YNFKEQ. V was shortened by 0 bases and J by 0 bases, with 11 bases between the two germline ends. This CDR3 has 16 amino acids. CDR3: CASSQDPTEVNTEAFF. For the CDR3, the DNA is TGTGCCAGCAGCCAAGATCCGACGGAGGTGAACACTGAAGCTTTCTTT.

The rearrangement joins TRBV5-4 to TRBJ1-1; 8 nucleotides match TRBD1. The V and J ends lost 4 bases and 1 base, in that order; junction bases with no gene match: 6. The germline V gene encodes CDR1 SGHNT and CDR2 YYREEE (reference sequence). This CDR3 has 15 residues. The CDR3, as DNA: TGTGCCAGCAGCGAGCCGACAGGGGCGAACACTGAAGCTTTCTTT. This translates into CASSEPTGANTEAFF.

This chain uses TRBV27 with TRBJ1-1, with TRBD1 matching over 9 bases. Germline V gene lookup returns CDR1 MNHEY and CDR2 SMNVEV (reference sequence). The CDR3 totals 14 residues. V shed 4 bases, J shed 5 bases, and the junction held 5 bases outside the gene matches. CDR3: CASSWGQGPTEAFF. CDR3 nucleotides: TGTGCCAGCAGTTGGGGACAGGGTCCAACTGAAGCTTTCTTT.

The rearrangement uses TRBV5-6 and TRBJ1-6; 7 bases align to TRBD1. The CDR3 has 17 residues. V lost 1 base and J lost 0; bases outside the gene matches: 4. CDR1 SGHDT and CDR2 YYEEEE come from the germline V gene. CDR3 in DNA: TGTGCCAGCAGCTTGCGACAGGGTAGCTCCTATAATTCACCCCTCCACTTT. Protein product: CASSLRQGSSYNSPLHF. The full variable domain, in which reference TRBV5-6 and TRBJ1-6 provide the parts outside the CDR3, is DAGVTQSPTHLIKTRGQQVTLRCSPKSGHDTVSWYQQALGQGPQFIFQYYEEEERQRGNFPDRFSGHQFPNYSSELNVNALLLGDSALYLCASSLRQGSSYNSPLHFGNGTRLTVT.

The chain combines TRBV4-3 with TRBJ2-7, with D hard to call. V was trimmed by 1 base and J by 8 bases, leaving 15 bases between them. CDR3 size: 14 residues. Germline V gene lookup returns CDR1 LGHNA and CDR2 YSLEER. The CDR3 is CASSQGIHTTQQYF. In DNA form, the CDR3 reads TGCGCCAGCAGCCAAGGTATACATACTACGCAGCAGTACTTC.